One and the same sample provided the 24 T cell receptor beta chains below, sequenced in a study of T cell responses to AZD1222 COVID-19 vaccine. The repertoire was sequenced with immunoSEQ multiplex PCR; TCRdb's copy has only in-frame clones and lacks some. The top ten clones hold under 4.5% of a sample with approximately 110,000 clones, 88% of them seen once. The sequencing here drew on peripheral blood, taken on day 0 of AZD1222 vaccination. Receptors were obtained from an adult in good health.

This chain joins TRBV25-1 and TRBJ2-7; D may correspond to TRBD1 or TRBD2 (5 bases each). The CDR3 runs 14 residues. Trimming cost V 5 bases and J 0 bases, with 11 bases left between them. In germline, CDR1 is MGHDK, CDR2 SYGVNS. The CDR3 sequence is CASSLSGTSYEQYF. The CDR3 coding sequence is TGTGCCAGCAGTTTATCCGGGACCTCCTACGAGCAGTACTTC.

This clone was found a few times. This CDR3 is CASSLGGPEQYF. CDR3 DNA sequence: TGTGCCAGCAGTTTAGGGGGGCCCGAGCAGTACTTC. This chain joins TRBV12-3 or TRBV12-4 and TRBJ2-7; TRBD1 is a possible D gene (6 bases). V was trimmed by 1 base and J by 6 bases, leaving 7 bases between them. The CDR3 contains 12 residues.

The chain recombines TRBV9 with TRBJ1-2, with unresolved D. The V gene lost 3 bases and the J gene lost 2 bases, with 14 bases spanning the gap. The CDR3 contains 15 residues. Germline values: CDR1 SGDLS, CDR2 YYNGEE. Here the CDR3 reads CASSDTITLNYGYTF. In nucleotides, the CDR3 is TGTGCCAGCAGCGACACCATCACCTTGAACTATGGCTACACCTTC.

This clone has a handful of counts. The V call is TRBV4-3, the J call TRBJ2-6; 8 bases fit TRBD1. Germline assignment: CDR1 LGHNA and CDR2 YSLEER. V trimming: 3 bases; J trimming: 0 bases; junction bases outside the gene matches: 7. CDR3 length: 18 residues. The CDR3 protein is CASSHTGGSSSGANVLTF. The CDR3 region has the DNA TGCGCCAGCAGCCATACAGGGGGTTCGAGCTCTGGGGCCAACGTCCTGACTTTC.

The chain recombines TRBV27 with TRBJ1-2; a possible D gene is TRBD1 (6 bases). The CDR3 covers 14 residues. Germline lookup yields CDR1 MNHEY and CDR2 SMNVEV (reference sequence). Between the trimmed V and J ends, which lost 5 bases and 8 bases, there was a span of 18 bases. The CDR3 here is CASSPWGGQQGYTF. DNA of the CDR3: TGTGCCAGCAGTCCCTGGGGGGGACAACAAGGCTACACCTTC.

This clone was counted once. This sequence joins TRBV7-9 and TRBJ2-7; 8 nucleotides line up with TRBD2. The V and J ends lost 5 bases and 6 bases, in that order; junction bases with no gene match: 9. The CDR3 runs to 14 residues. The germline V gene encodes CDR1 SEHNR and CDR2 FQNEAQ (reference sequence). Here the CDR3 reads CASSTGTRGSEQYF. CDR3 nucleotide sequence: TGTGCCAGCAGCACCGGGACTAGAGGGTCCGAGCAGTACTTC.

The chain couples TRBV19 to TRBJ2-2; 9 positions agree with TRBD1. Germline V gene lookup returns CDR1 LNHDA and CDR2 SQIVND (reference sequence). This CDR3 is 14 amino acids long. Losses at the gene ends were 6 bases for V and 7 bases for J; bases not matched to a gene: 6. The CDR3 DNA is TGTGCCAGTAGGGAAACAGGGGGCGGCGGGGAGCTGTTTTTT. It translates to CASRETGGGGELFF.

CDR3 in amino acids: CANSNRGYGYTF. In DNA, the CDR3 is TGTGCCAACTCGAACAGGGGGTATGGCTACACCTTC. The chain joins TRBV12-3 or TRBV12-4 to TRBJ1-2, with 8 positions matching TRBD1. There are 12 residues in the CDR3. V dropped 10 bases and J dropped 5; count of bases not matched to a gene: 6.

V gene TRBV28 combines with J gene TRBJ2-7; TRBD1 matches 8 bases. CDR3 length: 15 amino acids. After removal of 3 bases from V and 3 bases from J, the junction contained 7 bases not matched to a gene. Germline values: CDR1 MDHEN, CDR2 SYDVKM. This CDR3 reads CASSFRGTGHYEQYF. CDR3 DNA sequence: TGTGCCAGCAGTTTTCGAGGGACAGGCCACTACGAGCAGTACTTC.

The chain combines TRBV6-4 with TRBJ1-1; D perhaps matches TRBD1 (6 bases). The CDR3 contains 14 residues. Trimming took off 6 bases at V and 3 bases at J, with 14 bases between the two ends. The germline CDR1 and CDR2 sequences are MRHNA and SNTAGT. The CDR3 is CASSPTGRYTEAFF. In DNA form, the CDR3 reads TGTGCCAGCAGCCCTACAGGGAGGTACACTGAAGCTTTCTTT.

V usage is TRBV5-6 and J usage is TRBJ1-2; 9 bases align to TRBD1. CDR3 length: 16 amino acids. The ends lost 0 bases at V and 3 bases at J; junction bases unmatched: 6. Germline assignment: CDR1 SGHDT and CDR2 YYEEEE. The CDR3 reads CASSLENRGRHYGYTF. The CDR3 nucleotides are TGTGCCAGCAGCTTGGAAAACAGGGGGCGACACTATGGCTACACCTTC.

The V and J genes are TRBV9 and TRBJ1-2; TRBD1 matches at 8 bases. Germline V lookup: CDR1 SGDLS, CDR2 YYNGEE. V lost 0 bases to trimming and J lost 8 bases; unmatched junction nucleotides: 6. The CDR3 is 14 amino acids. This CDR3 is CASSVAGTGSGYTF. CDR3 DNA: TGTGCCAGCAGCGTAGCTGGGACAGGAAGCGGCTACACCTTC.

This chain joins TRBV24-1 and TRBJ2-1; 10 bases align to TRBD2. Germline assignment: CDR1 KGHDR and CDR2 SFDVKD. With V trimmed by 9 bases and J by 1 base, 2 bases remained unmatched. This CDR3 region has 14 residues. CDR3 loop: CATETSGSYNEQFF. The CDR3 DNA follows: TGTGCCACCGAGACTAGCGGGTCCTACAATGAGCAGTTCTTC.

This clone was observed a single time. J is TRBJ2-2 and V is TRBV11-2, with a tentative D call TRBD2 (7 bases). The germline V and J ends were trimmed by 1 base and 5 bases, with 17 bases remaining between them. There are 17 residues in the CDR3. The germline gives CDR1 SGHAT, CDR2 FQNNGV. CDR3 in amino acids: CASSLGAGGRRTGELFF. The CDR3 DNA is TGTGCCAGCAGCTTAGGGGCCGGGGGGCGCAGGACCGGGGAGCTGTTTTTT.

The chain uses TRBV9 and TRBJ2-1; possibly TRBD1 for D (7 bases). Germline V CDR1 and CDR2: SGDLS, YYNGEE. With 4 bases removed from V and 7 bases from J, the gap between germline ends came to 18 bases. The CDR3 is 15 amino acids. DNA of the CDR3: TGTGCCAGCAGCCCCTGGACTACAGGGGAAAATGAGCAGTTCTTC. Protein: CASSPWTTGENEQFF.

In its sample, this clone was seen once. The V gene is TRBV6-4, the J gene TRBJ2-1; maybe TRBD1 (5 bases). V was shortened by 6 bases and J by 5 bases, with 11 bases between the two germline ends. This CDR3 contains 13 residues. Germline V CDR1 and CDR2: MRHNA, SNTAGT. CDR3 coding DNA: TGTGCCAGCAGCATGAGGACAAACAATGAGCAGTTCTTC. This encodes CASSMRTNNEQFF.

The chain combines TRBV12-2 with TRBJ2-7; the table's D gene call, TRBD2, was not cross checked with the DNA. TRBV12-2 is a recognized pseudogene. The CDR3 runs to 11 residues. The CDR3 nucleotides are TGTGCAAGTCGCTTCTCAGGGAGGGGGTACTTC. Protein: CASRFSGRGYF.

The chain couples TRBV6-1 to TRBJ2-1; the match to TRBD2 covers 7 bases. J lost 5 bases, V lost 7 bases, and 11 bases had no gene match. The germline gives CDR1 MNHNS, CDR2 SASEGT. This CDR3 spans 15 amino acids. The CDR3 DNA sequence: TGTGCCAGCACCCTGTGGGGGGAGGGCCACAATGAGCAGTTCTTC. This codes for CASTLWGEGHNEQFF.

J is TRBJ2-2 and V is TRBV9; TRBD2 matches 9 bases. There are 16 residues in the CDR3. CDR1 is SGDLS, CDR2 YYNGEE, per germline. The V segment lost 2 bases and the J segment 2 bases; nucleotides outside the gene matches: 4. The CDR3 nucleotides read TGTGCCAGCAGCGTCACCGGGACTAGCAACACCGGGGAGCTGTTTTTT. Its translation: CASSVTGTSNTGELFF.

The chain recombines TRBV4-3 with TRBJ1-3; TRBD1 aligns across 8 bases. The germline V gene encodes CDR1 LGHNA and CDR2 YSLEER. This CDR3 is built from 17 residues. J gave up 0 bases and V 1 base, and 5 bases lay outside the gene matches. CDR3 sequence: CASSQGTGFYSGNTIYF. Written as DNA, the CDR3 is TGCGCCAGCAGCCAAGGGACAGGGTTTTACTCTGGAAACACCATATATTTT.

This clone appeared many times. The chain joins TRBV11-3 to TRBJ1-3; D is ambiguous. This CDR3 has 12 amino acids. Germline V gives CDR1 SGHNT, CDR2 YENEEA. The ends were cut back, 2 bases at V and 6 bases at J, with 5 bases in the middle. CDR3 loop: CASSLTQNTIYF. DNA for the CDR3: TGTGCCAGCAGCTTAACACAAAACACCATATATTTT.

The gene calls are TRBV11-2 and TRBJ1-2; D is undetermined. Germline loops: CDR1 SGHAT, CDR2 FQNNGV. V was clipped by 4 bases and J by 6 bases, with 15 bases between them. The CDR3 extends over 14 amino acids. This CDR3 reads CASSSSGTLDGYTF. CDR3 nucleotide sequence: TGTGCCAGCAGCTCCTCAGGCACCCTGGATGGCTACACCTTC.

V and J are TRBV4-1 and TRBJ1-6, with a possible D match to TRBD1 (5 bases). V shed 0 bases and J shed 0 bases, with 12 bases lying between them. CDR1 is MGHRA, CDR2 YSYEKL, per germline. The CDR3 length is 18 residues. The CDR3 DNA follows: TGCGCCAGCAGCCAAGATGGGGGATTCTCCTCCTATAATTCACCCCTCCACTTT. Protein product: CASSQDGGFSSYNSPLHF.

The rearrangement links TRBV9 to TRBJ1-1; D unclear. The CDR3 covers 15 residues. Trimming left V 0 bases short and J 0 bases short, with 9 bases between. The germline V gene has CDR1 SGDLS and CDR2 YYNGEE. The CDR3 DNA sequence: TGTGCCAGCAGCGTAGCTTACAGTATGAACACTGAAGCTTTCTTT. Its protein is CASSVAYSMNTEAFF.